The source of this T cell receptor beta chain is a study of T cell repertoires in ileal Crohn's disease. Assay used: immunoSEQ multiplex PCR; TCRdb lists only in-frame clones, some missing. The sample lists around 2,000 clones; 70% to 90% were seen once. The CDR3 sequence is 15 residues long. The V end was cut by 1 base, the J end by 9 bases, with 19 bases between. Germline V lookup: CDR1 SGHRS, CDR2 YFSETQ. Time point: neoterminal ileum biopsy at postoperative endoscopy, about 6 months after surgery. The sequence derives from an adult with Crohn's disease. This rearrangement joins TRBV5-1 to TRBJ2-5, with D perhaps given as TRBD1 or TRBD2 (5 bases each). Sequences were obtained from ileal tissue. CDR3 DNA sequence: TGCGCCAGCAGCTTGAACCGGGACGCCCCTTCGGCCCAGTACTTC. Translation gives CASSLNRDAPSAQYF.